These 31 T cell receptor beta chains originate from one sample sequenced in a study of CD8+ T cells in alopecia areata. RNA was extracted and reverse transcribed into cDNA as the sequencing template. This table comes from immunoSEQ multiplex PCR, and its TCRdb copy is limited to in-frame clones, with some not included. The sample lists 14,000 or so clones; 45% to 60% were seen once. Lesional scalp tissue (obtained by punch biopsy) and peripheral blood were collected from alopecia areata patients. Material: skin, obtained at week 0. The receptor set was obtained from a human donor with alopecia areata.

The J gene is TRBJ1-1, the V gene TRBV13; 7 positions agree with TRBD1. The CDR3 runs 18 residues. Germline CDR1 is PRHDT and CDR2 is FYEKMQ (reference sequence). Trimming at V came to 2 bases and at J to 0 bases, leaving 12 bases not matched to a gene. The CDR3 sequence is CASSLPEGAIGVNTEAFF. In nucleotides, the CDR3 is TGTGCCAGCAGCTTACCGGAGGGGGCAATCGGGGTGAACACTGAAGCTTTCTTT.

The V gene is TRBV7-8, the J gene TRBJ1-2; D is unclear. This CDR3 comprises 14 residues. V was shortened by 1 base and J by 6 bases, with 12 bases between the two germline ends. Germline V lookup: CDR1 SGHVS, CDR2 FQNEAQ. This CDR3 is CASSLVLVTDGYTF. The DNA of the CDR3 is TGTGCCAGCAGCTTAGTTTTAGTAACGGATGGCTACACCTTC.

This clone was counted only a few times. The chain combines TRBV14 with TRBJ2-5; no definite D call. From germline, CDR1 is SGHDN and CDR2 FVKESK. V was trimmed by 0 bases and J by 0 bases, leaving 5 bases between them. The CDR3 runs 14 residues. CDR3 sequence: CASSQDQYQETQYF. The CDR3 DNA reads as TGTGCCAGCAGCCAAGATCAGTACCAAGAGACCCAGTACTTC.

This clone has just one count. The CDR3 loop reads CASSLGGQGQNQYF. CDR3 nucleotide sequence: TGTGCCAGCAGCTTAGGAGGACAGGGGCAGAACCAGTACTTC. The chain is built from TRBV11-2 and TRBJ2-5, with 9 bases matching TRBD1. The CDR3 has 14 amino acids. V lost 1 base and J lost 10; bases outside the gene matches: 7. Germline V gives CDR1 SGHAT, CDR2 FQNNGV.

The chain links TRBV6-5 to TRBJ1-2; D not certain. The CDR3 totals 12 residues. Germline CDR1 MNHEY, CDR2 SVGAGI. Trimming cost V 0 bases and J 8 bases, with 7 bases left between them. CDR3 nucleotides: TGTGCCAGCAGTTACTCGAAGGGAGGCTACACCTTC. This sequence encodes CASSYSKGGYTF.

The chain uses TRBV2 and TRBJ1-5; D unclear. The length of the CDR3 is 15 residues. Per the germline V gene, CDR1 is SNHLY and CDR2 is FYNNEI. V lost 8 bases and J 4 bases, leaving 18 bases between the germline ends. DNA for the CDR3: TGTGCCAGCCTTTTAAGCTCCGTCCAAAATCAGCCCCAGCATTTT. Protein product: CASLLSSVQNQPQHF.

The chain combines TRBV11-2 with TRBJ2-1; D gene ambiguous. The V and J ends lost 4 bases and 4 bases respectively, with 8 bases between them. Germline assignment: CDR1 SGHAT and CDR2 FQNNGV. This CDR3 region has 13 residues. The CDR3 region is CASSSELYNEQFF. The CDR3 DNA reads as TGTGCCAGCAGCTCCGAATTATACAATGAGCAGTTCTTC.

This clone has a handful of counts. This chain links TRBV4-2 with TRBJ2-1, with D perhaps TRBD1 (6 bases). V dropped 4 bases and J dropped 0 bases, with 19 bases sitting between them. Germline V lookup: CDR1 LGHNA, CDR2 YNFKEQ. The CDR3 is 18 amino acids. CDR3 loop: CASSPPPGTISSYNEQFF. The DNA of the CDR3 is TGTGCCAGCAGCCCACCCCCGGGGACAATCAGCTCCTACAATGAGCAGTTCTTC.

Only a few counts were recorded for this clone. The chain recombines TRBV5-1 with TRBJ1-6; TRBD1 agrees at 7 bases. There are 16 residues in the CDR3. In germline, CDR1 is SGHRS, CDR2 YFSETQ. With 4 bases clipped from V and 3 bases from J, the junction kept 7 bases outside the gene matches. The CDR3 nucleotides are TGCGCCAGCAGCCCCCATGGACAGGACTATAATTCACCCCTCCACTTT. Residues: CASSPHGQDYNSPLHF.

This rearrangement joins TRBV6-1 to TRBJ2-1, with D possibly being TRBD1 (5 bases). CDR1 and CDR2 (germline): MNHNS, SASEGT. V was pared by 6 bases and J by 2 bases, with 14 bases between. This CDR3 spans 15 amino acids. As DNA, the CDR3 is TGTGCCAGCAGGTCCCCAGGGCTTACCTACAATGAGCAGTTCTTC. As protein: CASRSPGLTYNEQFF.

This clone has more than one count but fewer than ten. The chain has TRBV30 and TRBJ1-4; D call uncertain. CDR1 and CDR2 (germline): GTSNPN, SVGIG (reference sequence). The V and J ends lost 4 bases and 0 bases respectively, with 9 bases between them. This CDR3 has 14 residues. CDR3 coding DNA: TGTGCCTGGAAAGCACCTGCAACTAATGAAAAACTGTTTTTT. It specifies CAWKAPATNEKLFF. Complete variable domain (other parts from reference TRBV30 and TRBJ1-4): SQTIHQWPATLVQPVGSPLSLECTVEGTSNPNLYWYRQAAGRGLQLLFYSVGIGQISSEVPQNLSASRPQDRQFILSSKKLLLSDSGFYLCAWKAPATNEKLFFGSGTQLSVL.

The chain joins TRBV5-4 to TRBJ2-3; TRBD2 matches at 8 bases. V gave up 2 bases and J gave up 1 base; unmatched junction bases: 0. The CDR3 loop spans 14 amino acids. The germline V gene has CDR1 SGHNT and CDR2 YYREEE (reference sequence). DNA of the CDR3: TGTGCCAGCAGCTTCGGGGGGGGCACAGATACGCAGTATTTT. This gives the protein CASSFGGGTDTQYF.

This clone was counted a single time. The genes are TRBV5-5 and TRBJ2-5; weak D call: TRBD2 (5 bases). From germline, CDR1 is SGHKS and CDR2 YYEKEE (reference sequence). This CDR3 has 14 amino acids. Trimming left V 6 bases short and J 2 bases short, with 14 bases between. CDR3: CASNLGELQETQYF. As DNA, the CDR3 is TGTGCCAGCAACCTCGGGGAGCTTCAAGAGACCCAGTACTTC.

The CDR3 nucleotides read TGTGCCTGGACCAAGACAGGTTATTGGGACGAGCAGTACTTC. Its protein product is CAWTKTGYWDEQYF. The chain is built from TRBV30 and TRBJ2-7; weak D call: TRBD1 (6 bases). The CDR3 length is 14 residues. Germline V gene sequence: CDR1 GTSNPN, CDR2 SVGIG (reference sequence). Trimming cost V 4 bases and J 5 bases, with 18 bases left between them.

The CDR3 spells CASSSGTGTYNEQFF. CDR3 coding DNA: TGCGCCAGCAGCTCCGGGACAGGGACCTACAATGAGCAGTTCTTC. V usage is TRBV5-1 and J usage is TRBJ2-1; 9 bases match TRBD1. CDR1 is SGHRS, CDR2 YFSETQ, per germline. CDR3 length: 15 residues. V trimming: 3 bases; J trimming: 2 bases; junction bases outside the gene matches: 3.

The chain links TRBV6-4 to TRBJ2-6; weak D call: TRBD2 (5 bases). The CDR3 has 15 residues. The germline V gene has CDR1 MRHNA and CDR2 SNTAGT. V lost 2 bases and J lost 0, with 5 bases in between. CDR3 DNA sequence: TGTGCCAGCAGTGACGGGAGCTCTGGGGCCAACGTCCTGACTTTC. Its protein product is CASSDGSSGANVLTF.

The CDR3: CASSSTLGLAAYNEQFF. CDR3 in DNA: TGTGCCAGCAGCTCAACCCTGGGACTAGCGGCCTACAATGAGCAGTTCTTC. The chain carries TRBV11-1 and TRBJ2-1; 11 nucleotides line up with TRBD2. V lost 4 bases to trimming and J lost 2 bases; unmatched junction nucleotides: 7. This CDR3 has 17 amino acids. Germline V CDR1 and CDR2: SGHAT, FQDESV (reference sequence).

This clone appeared a few times. The V gene is TRBV6-5, the J gene TRBJ1-1; a weak D match, TRBD1 (5 bases). Germline CDR1 MNHEY, CDR2 SVGAGI. Trimming took 7 bases from V and 3 from J, leaving 12 bases between them. The length of the CDR3 is 13 residues. The DNA of the CDR3 is TGTGCCAGCACGAGGGGCGGATACACTGAAGCTTTCTTT. Translation: CASTRGGYTEAFF.

This chain uses TRBV7-6 with TRBJ2-7; tentatively, D is TRBD2 (7 bases). V was cut by 4 bases and J by 6 bases, with 13 bases left in between. CDR3 length: 13 amino acids. Germline CDR1 and CDR2: SGHVS and FNYEAQ. Written as DNA, the CDR3 is TGTGCCAGCAGCTACGCGGGGGCGGGCGAGCAGTACTTC. Its translation: CASSYAGAGEQYF.

The chain is built from TRBV7-2 and TRBJ1-2; the match to TRBD1 covers 10 bases. The CDR3 contains 14 residues. With 2 bases clipped from V and 6 bases from J, the junction kept 3 bases outside the gene matches. Per germline, CDR1 SGHTA and CDR2 FQGNSA. This CDR3 reads CASSLWGQGNGYTF. Here the CDR3 DNA reads TGTGCCAGCAGCTTATGGGGACAGGGGAATGGCTACACCTTC.

The V call is TRBV19, the J call TRBJ1-2, with D uncertain. Germline loops: CDR1 LNHDA, CDR2 SQIVND (reference sequence). This CDR3 region has 13 residues. Trimming cost V 5 bases and J 3 bases, with 10 bases left between them. The CDR3 sequence: CASSPDFYYGYTF. The CDR3 DNA reads TGTGCCAGTAGTCCGGACTTCTACTATGGCTACACCTTC. The variable domain in full, with the rest retrieved from reference TRBV19 and TRBJ1-2, is DGGITQSPKYLFRKEGQNVTLSCEQNLNHDAMYWYRQDPGQGLRLIYYSQIVNDFQKGDIAEGYSVSREKKESFPLTVTSAQKNPTAFYLCASSPDFYYGYTFGSGTRLTVV.

This chain uses TRBV6-6 with TRBJ2-1, with D uncertain. CDR1 is MNHNY and CDR2 is SVGAGI in the germline V gene (reference sequence). CDR3 size: 14 residues. Trimming removed 5 bases from V and 1 base from J, with 9 bases in between. The DNA of the CDR3 is TGTGCCAGCAGTAGTCCGACGTCCTACAATGAGCAGTTCTTC. Translation gives CASSSPTSYNEQFF.

The chain carries TRBV29-1 and TRBJ1-1; D unclear. Germline-derived CDR1 and CDR2 are SQVTM and ANQGSEA. The CDR3 runs to 11 residues. Trimming took off 4 bases at V and 5 bases at J, with 8 bases between the two ends. The DNA of the CDR3 is TGCAGCGTTGCCGATGAGACTGAAGCTTTCTTT. Translated: CSVADETEAFF.

The genes are TRBV5-1 and TRBJ1-2, with 7 bases lining up with TRBD1. Trimming cost V 4 bases and J 8 bases; bases outside gene matches: 11. Germline V CDR1 and CDR2: SGHRS, YFSETQ. CDR3 length: 14 residues. Here the CDR3 DNA reads TGCGCCAGCAGCGAAGATACAGGGGTGGAGGGCTACACCTTC. This codes for CASSEDTGVEGYTF.

Regarding this clone: Germline and junction disagree at one end, which may indicate a read error. The chain has TRBV9 and TRBJ1-5; D ambiguous. Looked up from germline, CDR1 is SGDLS and CDR2 is YYNGEE. This CDR3 has 14 residues. CDR3 region: CASSPLGSDQPQHF. In nucleotides, the CDR3 is TGTGCCAGCAGCCCCCTGGGTAGCGATCAGCCCCAGCATTTT.

The chain joins TRBV9 to TRBJ2-5; 14 bases are a match to TRBD2. Germline CDR1 is SGDLS and CDR2 is YYNGEE. The J segment lost 5 bases and the V segment lost 0 bases, leaving 0 bases of the junction unmatched. The CDR3 is 15 amino acids. The chain's CDR3 is CASSVGLAGGETQYF. DNA for the CDR3: TGTGCCAGCAGCGTAGGACTAGCGGGGGGGGAGACCCAGTACTTC.

This clone was observed a handful of times. This chain joins TRBV7-8 and TRBJ2-7, with unresolved D. The length of the CDR3 is 12 residues. V was clipped by 3 bases and J by 7 bases, with 10 bases between them. The germline V gene has CDR1 SGHVS and CDR2 FQNEAQ. The CDR3 loop is CASSFEVTEQYF. The CDR3 DNA is TGTGCCAGCAGCTTTGAAGTGACTGAGCAGTACTTC.

The V gene is TRBV19, the J gene TRBJ1-5; no clear D gene. The V and J ends lost 5 bases and 0 bases respectively, with 11 bases between them. Germline-derived CDR1 and CDR2 are LNHDA and SQIVND (reference sequence). The CDR3 is made up of 15 amino acids. CDR3 coding DNA: TGTGCCAGTAGTTTCGGACCCTATAGCAATCAGCCCCAGCATTTT. The encoded protein is CASSFGPYSNQPQHF.

A few counts support this clone. This chain joins TRBV6-1 and TRBJ1-4; no definite D call. The CDR3 loop spans 13 amino acids. The germline V and J ends were trimmed by 5 bases and 7 bases, with 11 bases remaining between them. Per the germline V gene, CDR1 is MNHNS and CDR2 is SASEGT. For the CDR3, the DNA is TGTGCCAGCAGTTCAGATTGGAGTGAAAAACTGTTTTTT. Protein sequence: CASSSDWSEKLFF.

This chain uses TRBV10-3 with TRBJ2-7; no firm D call. Germline lookup yields CDR1 ENHRY and CDR2 SYGVKD. This CDR3 is built from 13 residues. V lost 1 base to trimming and J lost 3 bases, with 7 bases between them. The CDR3: CAISEYSIYEQYF. The DNA for the CDR3 is TGTGCCATCAGTGAGTATAGTATCTACGAGCAGTACTTC.

CDR3 nucleotides: TGTGCCAGCATTAGGGACGGCTATTATGGCTACACCTTC. Translated: CASIRDGYYGYTF. The J gene is TRBJ1-2, the V gene TRBV7-2, with D maybe TRBD1 (5 bases). Looked up from germline, CDR1 is SGHTA and CDR2 is FQGNSA. CDR3 length: 13 amino acids. V dropped 7 bases and J dropped 5 bases, with 14 bases sitting between them.